This T cell receptor beta chain was captured by sequencing in a study of early T cells in non-severe SARS-CoV-2 infection. Background on the study: Chains were unpaired, as sequencing was done on bulk RNA from unsorted whole blood.

This clonotype has just a few counts. Germline CDR1 reads SQVTM; CDR2 reads ANQGSEA. The CDR3 length is 18 residues. Trimming removed 5 bases from V and 2 bases from J; junction bases left unmatched: 17. Tagging with unique molecular identifiers was applied to individual cDNA molecules. TCRdb processed the 5' RACE reads anew with MiXCR; each CDR3 protein has one entry. The data show approximately 90,000 distinct CDR3 sequences, roughly 15% seen once. The chain recombines TRBV29-1 with TRBJ2-3; 9 nucleotides match TRBD2. The sequenced sample was whole blood, obtained at baseline. The TCR originated in an adult who was a healthcare worker with PCR-confirmed SARS-CoV-2 infection or an uninfected control (not recorded which). Here the CDR3 DNA reads TGCAGCGTTTGGGGGGCGGGAGGGCCGATCCCCGTCACAGATACGCAGTATTTT. It codes for CSVWGAGGPIPVTDTQYF.